Listed below are T cell receptor beta chains from one sample, sequenced in a study of cytomegalovirus exposure and HLA in healthy donors. Data came from immunoSEQ multiplex PCR; TCRdb stores just in-frame clones and leaves some out. Altogether 60,000 to 80,000 clones are present, 65% to 80% being singletons, with the ten largest covering under 6%. Sequencing input: PBMCs. These TCRs come from a woman aged 30 to 39 in good health and CMV-seronegative. Both conserved end residues are part of each CDR3. Each record gives: D gene, clone size, V gene, J gene, CDR3 DNA, CDR3 protein. A D gene is named only where the DNA matches it firmly. Clone size, where shown, is once, few, many, or a class for clones that have expanded.

TRBD1	-	TRBV28	TRBJ1-5	TGTGCCAGCATGTCCCGCCGGGACAGGGGCGGCAATCAGCCCCAGCATTTT	CASMSRRDRGGNQPQHF
-	-	TRBV7-6	TRBJ2-2	TGTGCCAGCAGCTTAGTGGTCCGCGGATTCACCGGGGAGCTGTTTTTT	CASSLVVRGFTGELFF
TRBD2	-	TRBV28	TRBJ2-3	TGTGCCAGCAGTTATACTAGCGGGGGAGCACAAGATACGCAGTATTTT	CASSYTSGGAQDTQYF
TRBD2	few	TRBV28	TRBJ2-3	TGTGCCAGCAGTTCACCTAGCGGGTTGACAGATACGCAGTATTTT	CASSSPSGLTDTQYF
-	-	TRBV28	TRBJ1-2	TGTGCCAGCAGTTCAAGCGGCGGCTACACCTTC	CASSSSGGYTF
-	-	TRBV6-1	TRBJ1-1	TGTGCCAGCACCGCGACTCGGGTCGCTGAAGCTTTCTTT	CASTATRVAEAFF
TRBD1	-	TRBV19	TRBJ1-1	TGTGCCAGTAGTATTAGGGACAGGGGCTCTAACACTGAAGCTTTCTTT	CASSIRDRGSNTEAFF
TRBD2	-	TRBV11-2	TRBJ2-3	TGTGCCAGCAGTTTACTAGCGGGAGAACCCCCAGATACGCAGTATTTT	CASSLLAGEPPDTQYF
TRBD2	-	TRBV5-6	TRBJ2-3	TGTGCCAGCAGCCGATGGACTAGCTTCGATACGCAGTATTTT	CASSRWTSFDTQYF
TRBD2	-	TRBV5-6	TRBJ2-2	TGTGCCAGCAGCCCGGGACTAGCGGGAAAAAACACCGGGGAGCTGTTTTTT	CASSPGLAGKNTGELFF
TRBD1	-	TRBV5-1	TRBJ1-3	TGCGCCAGCAGCTCTCACACTCAGGGGGGATTTACTGGAAACACCATATATTTT	CASSSHTQGGFTGNTIYF
-	-	TRBV9	TRBJ2-5	TGTGCCAGCAGCGTAGATATTAGCGGTGAGACCCAGTACTTC	CASSVDISGETQYF
TRBD2	-	TRBV15	TRBJ2-5	TGTGCCACCGAAGGAGCGGGAGTTGAGACCCAGTACTTC	CATEGAGVETQYF
-	few	TRBV9	TRBJ2-5	TGTGCCAGCAGCCCCCGGGGAAGGGAAGAGACCCAGTACTTC	CASSPRGREETQYF
-	few	TRBV2	TRBJ2-5	TGTGCCAGCAGTAATTCGTTCGGGTACCAAGAGACCCAGTACTTC	CASSNSFGYQETQYF
-	-	TRBV10-3	TRBJ1-3	TGTGCCTCTTCGAGCCTACTATTGTCGGGGAGGAACACCATATATTTT	CASSSLLLSGRNTIYF
TRBD2	-	TRBV5-4	TRBJ2-7	TGTGCCAGCAGCTTTAGAGCGGGAGTTGGCTCCTACGAGCAGTACTTC	CASSFRAGVGSYEQYF
TRBD2	-	TRBV4-1	TRBJ2-2	TGCGCCAGCAGCCCGATGGGGCAGACTAGCGCCACCGGGGAGCTGTTTTTT	CASSPMGQTSATGELFF
-	-	TRBV5-1	TRBJ2-3	TGCGCCACCACCCGGGACTCTTCTTCAGATACGCAGTATTTT	CATTRDSSSDTQYF
-	-	TRBV4-3	TRBJ2-1	TGCGCCAGCAGCCGACCGGGCCGCCGGGGCAATGAGCAGTTCTTC	CASSRPGRRGNEQFF
-	once	TRBV7-9	TRBJ1-4	TGTTCCAGCAGCCCCGTAACTAATGAAAAACTGTTTTTT	CSSSPVTNEKLFF
-	-	TRBV19	TRBJ2-1	TGTGCCAGTAGTATACGGGGAAGTTGGCGCGATGAGCAGTTCTTC	CASSIRGSWRDEQFF
-	-	TRBV7-2	TRBJ2-2	TGTGCCAGCAGCTCCGTTGGGGCCACCGGGGAGCTGTTTTTT	CASSSVGATGELFF
-	-	TRBV11-2	TRBJ1-1	TGTGCCAGCAGCTTATTACAGGGAGTCGGCACTGAAGCTTTCTTT	CASSLLQGVGTEAFF
TRBD1	-	TRBV18	TRBJ1-5	TGTGCCAGCTCACCGACAGGGAATCAGCCCCAGCATTTT	CASSPTGNQPQHF
-	-	TRBV7-6	TRBJ2-5	TGTGCCAGCAGCCTGGGGGCGGTGGCAGGAGAGACCCAGTACTTC	CASSLGAVAGETQYF
-	-	TRBV19	TRBJ2-5	TGTGCCAGTAGTATAACAGGGCCCCAAGAGACCCAGTACTTC	CASSITGPQETQYF
TRBD2	once	TRBV30	TRBJ2-3	TGTGCCTGGCGGGCTAGCGGACTGGGGTATTTT	CAWRASGLGYF
-	-	TRBV6-6	TRBJ1-4	TGTGCCAGCAGTTGGGGTATACAGGGAATTAATGAAAAACTGTTTTTT	CASSWGIQGINEKLFF
TRBD2	-	TRBV7-2	TRBJ2-4	TGTGCCAGCAGCCCCCAGCTAGCGGGACGGAACATTCAGTACTTC	CASSPQLAGRNIQYF
-	-	TRBV19	TRBJ2-1	TGTGCCAGTAGTACATCTCCCTTCAGGGAAGGATTCCCCAATGAGCAGTTCTTC	CASSTSPFREGFPNEQFF
TRBD2	-	TRBV10-3	TRBJ2-6	TGTGCCATCAGTCCGGGACTAGCGGGAAAGTCCGGGGCCAACGTCCTGACTTTC	CAISPGLAGKSGANVLTF
TRBD2	-	TRBV2	TRBJ2-1	TGTGCCAGTCGGGAGGACTCCTACAATGAGCAGTTCTTC	CASREDSYNEQFF
-	-	TRBV2	TRBJ2-2	TGTGCCAGCAGTGAAGCGGGAGATAGAGGGGAGCTGTTTTTT	CASSEAGDRGELFF
TRBD2	once	TRBV7-2	TRBJ2-7	TGTGCCAGCAGCTTAGAAAGGCTAGCGGGAGCCGAGCAGTACTTC	CASSLERLAGAEQYF
-	-	TRBV30	TRBJ1-1	TGTGCCTGGAGTTCGATCGGCACTGAAGCTTTCTTT	CAWSSIGTEAFF
TRBD1	-	TRBV11-2	TRBJ1-1	TGTGCCAGCAGCTTAGTAGCCCTCAGGGGGCTGGGTGAAGCTTTCTTT	CASSLVALRGLGEAFF
TRBD2	-	TRBV5-4	TRBJ2-1	TGTGCCAGCAGCCTGAGCGGGAGGGCCCGCAATGAGCAGTTCTTC	CASSLSGRARNEQFF
-	-	TRBV7-6	TRBJ1-5	TGTGCCAGCAGCCCCGGGTTGAATAGCAATCAGCCCCAGCATTTT	CASSPGLNSNQPQHF
TRBD1	-	TRBV27	TRBJ1-5	TGTGCCAGCAGTCTAAACAGGGGGACCGATCAGCCCCAGCATTTT	CASSLNRGTDQPQHF
-	few	TRBV13	TRBJ2-1	TGTGCCAGCAGCTTAGGGGGGAGCTCCTACAATGAGCAGTTCTTC	CASSLGGSSYNEQFF
-	-	TRBV20-1	TRBJ1-3	TGCAGCTTAGAGGCGGGAAACACCATATATTTT	CSLEAGNTIYF